Described below is a single T cell receptor (beta chain) sequence and its context. Unsorted samples used roughly 99 million PBMCs for genomic DNA. Generated by immunoSEQ multiplex PCR, the TCRdb table keeps only in-frame clones and is missing some. The table includes 450,000 to 500,000 clones, 70% to 80% detected once. With 6 bases removed from V and 0 bases from J, the gap between germline ends came to 17 bases. CDR1 is SNHLY, CDR2 FYNNEI, per germline. CDR3 length: 16 residues. These data are taken from a study of shared clonotypes between healthy human individuals. The chain uses TRBV2 and TRBJ1-1; perhaps TRBD1 as D (6 bases). The sequence came from a middle-aged woman in good health. Some clones in this sample may be carry-over from other donors' samples. The sequencing input was PBMCs. CDR3 sequence: CASSELQGIVNTEAFF. As DNA, the CDR3 is TGTGCCAGCAGCGAACTACAGGGTATAGTGAACACTGAAGCTTTCTTT. Together with reference TRBV2 and TRBJ1-1, the CDR3 gives the full variable domain: EPEVTQTPSHQVTQMGQEVILRCVPISNHLYFYWYRQILGQKVEFLVSFYNNEISEKSEIFDDQFSVERPDGSNFTLKIRSTKLEDSAMYFCASSELQGIVNTEAFFGQGTRLTVV.